This passage covers 11 T cell receptor beta chains from one sample sequenced in a study of T cells after yellow fever vaccination. TCRdb reprocessed the 5' RACE reads with MiXCR, giving one entry per CDR3 protein. The sample shows 100,000 to 150,000 distinct CDR3 sequences, roughly 15% of them seen only once. The sequencing used CD8+ T cells sorted from PBMCs, collected 5 days after the yellow fever booster vaccination. These receptors came from a young man who received the YFV17D yellow fever vaccine.

The CDR3 nucleotides read TGTGCCAGCACCTGGGACAGACGGAGCTCTGGGGCCAACGTCCTGACTTTC. As protein: CASTWDRRSSGANVLTF. The V call is TRBV6-2 or TRBV6-3, the J call TRBJ2-6; 7 nucleotides align to TRBD1. Germline lookup yields CDR1 MNHEY and CDR2 SVGEGT. CDR3 length equals 17 residues. With V trimmed by 7 bases and J by 0 bases, 9 bases remained unmatched.

This clonotype has only a few counts. This rearrangement joins TRBV24-1 to TRBJ2-1; D possibly corresponds to TRBD1 (6 bases). Trimming took off 4 bases at V and 8 bases at J, with 14 bases between the two ends. Germline V lookup: CDR1 KGHDR, CDR2 SFDVKD. The CDR3 runs to 14 residues. In DNA form, the CDR3 reads TGTGCCACCAGTGACGAACAGGGATCGGATGAGCAGTTCTTC. As protein: CATSDEQGSDEQFF.

This clonotype was seen a handful of times. V is TRBV19 and J is TRBJ1-1, with D unclear. CDR1 is LNHDA and CDR2 is SQIVND in the germline V gene (reference sequence). V shed 3 bases and J shed 2 bases, with 4 bases lying between them. The CDR3 covers 12 residues. CDR3 amino acids: CASSITNTEAFF. The CDR3 region has the DNA TGTGCCAGTAGTATCACAAACACTGAAGCTTTCTTT. The variable domain in full, completed from reference TRBV19 and TRBJ1-1, reads DGGITQSPKYLFRKEGQNVTLSCEQNLNHDAMYWYRQDPGQGLRLIYYSQIVNDFQKGDIAEGYSVSREKKESFPLTVTSAQKNPTAFYLCASSITNTEAFFGQGTRLTVV.

This chain uses TRBV7-9 with TRBJ2-3; D is uncertain. The germline V and J ends were trimmed by 5 bases and 4 bases, with 7 bases remaining between them. Germline CDR1 SEHNR, CDR2 FQNEAQ (reference sequence). CDR3 length: 12 amino acids. The CDR3 reads CASSAVADTQYF. The CDR3 DNA follows: TGTGCCAGCAGCGCGGTAGCAGATACGCAGTATTTT. Complete variable domain (other parts from reference TRBV7-9 and TRBJ2-3): DTGVSQNPRHKITKRGQNVTFRCDPISEHNRLYWYRQTLGQGPEFLTYFQNEAQLEKSRLLSDRFSAERPKGSFSTLEIQRTEQGDSAMYLCASSAVADTQYFGPGTRLTVL.

This clonotype was observed a few times. V gene TRBV6-5 combines with J gene TRBJ2-3; D gene uncertain. The germline V gene has CDR1 MNHEY and CDR2 SVGAGI. V was pared by 0 bases and J by 0 bases, with 4 bases between. This CDR3 has 14 residues. The CDR3 sequence is CASSYSGSTDTQYF. The DNA of the CDR3 is TGTGCCAGCAGTTACTCAGGCAGCACAGATACGCAGTATTTT.

The rearrangement uses TRBV30 and TRBJ1-1; 9 bases are shared with TRBD1. This CDR3 is built from 15 residues. Trimming took 0 bases from V and 3 from J; bases not matched to a gene: 5. CDR1 and CDR2 (germline): GTSNPN, SVGIG (reference sequence). CDR3 loop: CAWSVGTGIDTEAFF. The CDR3 nucleotides read TGTGCCTGGAGTGTAGGGACAGGGATCGACACTGAAGCTTTCTTT.

The sample holds a few counts of this clonotype. The chain uses TRBV14 and TRBJ1-2; D might be TRBD1 (5 bases). Trimming took off 1 base at V and 10 bases at J, with 13 bases between the two ends. Germline CDR1 reads SGHDN; CDR2 reads FVKESK. CDR3 size: 13 residues. CDR3 nucleotides: TGTGCCAGCAGCCAAGTCGACAGCACTCTCTACACCTTC. Translation gives CASSQVDSTLYTF. The variable domain in full, completed from reference TRBV14 and TRBJ1-2, reads EAGVTQFPSHSVIEKGQTVTLRCDPISGHDNLYWYRRVMGKEIKFLLHFVKESKQDESGMPNNRFLAERTGGTYSTLKVQPAELEDSGVYFCASSQVDSTLYTFGSGTRLTVV.

Written as DNA, the CDR3 is TGTGCCAGCACCTCATCGACAGGGGAGCGGTACGAGCAGTACTTC. Translating gives CASTSSTGERYEQYF. The gene calls are TRBV12-3 or TRBV12-4 and TRBJ2-7; 8 nucleotides align to TRBD1. The trim removed 7 bases at V and 4 bases at J, leaving 12 bases unmatched. The CDR3 is 15 residues long.

J is TRBJ2-7 and V is TRBV4-1; D gene ambiguous. Per the germline V gene, CDR1 is MGHRA and CDR2 is YSYEKL. CDR3 length: 13 residues. V was cut by 3 bases and J by 4 bases, with 10 bases left in between. The CDR3 here is CASSHTALYEQYF. The CDR3 DNA sequence: TGCGCCAGCAGCCATACCGCCTTATACGAGCAGTACTTC.

A few counts support this clonotype. The V and J genes are TRBV15 and TRBJ2-7; 10 nucleotides line up with TRBD1. Trimming removed 8 bases from V and 3 bases from J; junction bases left unmatched: 4. CDR3 length: 13 residues. Germline lookup yields CDR1 LNHNV and CDR2 YYDKDF (reference sequence). CDR3 sequence (DNA): TGTGCCACCGGAGGGGACAGGGGCTACGAGCAGTACTTC. It codes for CATGGDRGYEQYF.

The chain employs TRBV4-1 and TRBJ2-7; D possibly corresponds to TRBD1 (7 bases). The CDR3 extends over 15 amino acids. Germline V gene data show CDR1 as MGHRA and CDR2 as YSYEKL. Trimming pared 0 bases from V and 2 bases from J, leaving 11 bases between. DNA of the CDR3: TGCGCCAGCAGCCAAGATGACAGGGAGGCCTACGAGCAGTACTTC. This sequence encodes CASSQDDREAYEQYF.